This TCR beta chain was identified in a study of cytomegalovirus exposure and HLA in healthy donors. Primers: 60 Vbeta forward and 13 Jbeta reverse. Some clones are missing from TCRdb's copy, which holds only in-frame ones; the method was immunoSEQ multiplex PCR. Here the sample spans tens of thousands of clones, 65% to 70% being singletons. This CDR3 contains 14 residues. Germline values: CDR1 MNHEY, CDR2 SMNVEV (reference sequence). V was clipped by 6 bases and J by 3 bases, with 13 bases between them. V is TRBV27 and J is TRBJ2-3, with D perhaps TRBD2 (6 bases). The sequence came from a male donor in good health and CMV-seropositive. The sequencing sample was made of PBMCs. This chain's CDR3 is CASSAGPETDTQYF. The CDR3 nucleotides are TGTGCCAGCAGCGCGGGGCCTGAAACAGATACGCAGTATTTT.